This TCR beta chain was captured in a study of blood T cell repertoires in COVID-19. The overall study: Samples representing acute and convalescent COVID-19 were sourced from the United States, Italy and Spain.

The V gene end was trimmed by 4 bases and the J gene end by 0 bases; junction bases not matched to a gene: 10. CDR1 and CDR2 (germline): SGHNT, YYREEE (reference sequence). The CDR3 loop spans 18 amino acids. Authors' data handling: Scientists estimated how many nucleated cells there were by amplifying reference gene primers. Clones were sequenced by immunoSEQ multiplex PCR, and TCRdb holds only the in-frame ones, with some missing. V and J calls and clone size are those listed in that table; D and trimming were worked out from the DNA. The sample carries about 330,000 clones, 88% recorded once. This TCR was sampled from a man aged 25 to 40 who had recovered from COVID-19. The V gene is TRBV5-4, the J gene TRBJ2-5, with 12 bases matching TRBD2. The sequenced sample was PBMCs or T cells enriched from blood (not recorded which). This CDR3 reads CASSPPGLAGGYQETQYF. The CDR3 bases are TGTGCCAGCAGCCCACCTGGCCTAGCGGGGGGGTACCAAGAGACCCAGTACTTC.